This TCR beta chain is from a study of T cell responses to AZD1222 COVID-19 vaccine. Sequencing used immunoSEQ multiplex PCR; TCRdb keeps in-frame clones, though not all of them. The sample holds 150,000 or so clones, roughly 88% seen once. The study, taken as a whole, reports: Every sample of the repertoires postdated the peak T cell response. Baseline seropositives among AZD1222 recipients totaled only five or six. Spike-specific TCR breadth and depth were elevated following two AZD1222 doses.

Per germline, CDR1 MNHNS and CDR2 SASEGT. V shed 2 bases and J 0 bases; nucleotides not matched to a gene: 5. The CDR3 sequence is 16 residues long. Details on this clone: Its antigen is undetermined.

The starting material was peripheral blood, obtained on day 0 of MenACWY control vaccination. This rearrangement joins TRBV6-1 to TRBJ2-7; TRBD1 agrees at 9 bases. This sequence originates from an adult in good health. The CDR3 region is CASSESRDRDSYEQYF. The CDR3 DNA reads TGTGCCAGCAGTGAATCCCGGGACAGGGACTCCTACGAGCAGTACTTC.